The clone carrying this TCR beta chain occurred once. This specimen comes from a study of control samples from healthy donors and cancer patients. Generated by immunoSEQ multiplex PCR, the TCRdb table keeps only in-frame clones and is missing some. The data hold 130,000 or so clones, with roughly 90% observed a single time. V shed 4 bases, J shed 2 bases, and the junction held 4 bases outside the gene matches. This CDR3 has 14 residues. In germline, CDR1 is MNHEY, CDR2 SVGAGI. The V gene is TRBV6-5, the J gene TRBJ1-2; 7 bases match TRBD1. Sequenced input: blood. The sequence was collected from a man aged 50 to 59 in good health. The CDR3 DNA is TGTGCCAGCAGTTCTACAGGGGTGAACTATGGCTACACCTTC. It yields the protein CASSSTGVNYGYTF.